The 4 T cell receptor beta chains below all came from one sample that was sequenced in a study of CD8+ T cells in alopecia areata. Extracted RNA was reverse transcribed into cDNA, the sequencing template. Sequenced by immunoSEQ multiplex PCR; TCRdb stores in-frame clones only, minus some. The table lists 250,000 or so clones, around two thirds of them singletons. This specimen was CD4+ T cells sorted from blood, taken at week 0. The source of these receptors is a human donor with alopecia areata.

The chain joins TRBV6-6 to TRBJ2-2; D might be TRBD2 (5 bases). The CDR3 has 16 amino acids. CDR1 and CDR2 from the germline V gene are MNHNY and SVGAGI (reference sequence). V gave up 4 bases and J gave up 4 bases, with 16 bases separating them. The CDR3 is CASSFPSGGLTGELFF. In DNA, the CDR3 is TGTGCCAGCAGTTTCCCCTCCGGCGGACTCACCGGGGAGCTGTTTTTT.

The genes are TRBV4-1 and TRBJ1-5; tentatively, D is TRBD1 (6 bases). Per the germline V gene, CDR1 is MGHRA and CDR2 is YSYEKL. This CDR3 is built from 15 residues. Trimming cost V 2 bases and J 6 bases, with 14 bases left between them. CDR3 sequence reads: CASSQNPGEAQPQHF. The CDR3 nucleotides read TGCGCCAGCAGCCAAAACCCAGGGGAGGCTCAGCCCCAGCATTTT.

This clone was seen a handful of times. This chain connects TRBV30 to TRBJ1-5, with D hard to call. This CDR3 is 15 amino acids long. The V end was cut by 4 bases, the J end by 4 bases, with 17 bases between. Germline V gene sequence: CDR1 GTSNPN, CDR2 SVGIG (reference sequence). CDR3 DNA: TGTGCCTGGACTCCTTTTGGGCAGTTAAATCAGCCCCAGCATTTT. The encoded protein is CAWTPFGQLNQPQHF. The full variable domain, its missing parts supplied by reference TRBV30 and TRBJ1-5, is SQTIHQWPATLVQPVGSPLSLECTVEGTSNPNLYWYRQAAGRGLQLLFYSVGIGQISSEVPQNLSASRPQDRQFILSSKKLLLSDSGFYLCAWTPFGQLNQPQHFGDGTRLSIL.

The V call is TRBV5-1, the J call TRBJ2-3; weak D call: TRBD2 (6 bases). This CDR3 region has 16 residues. V was clipped by 2 bases and J by 1 base, with 14 bases between them. In germline, CDR1 is SGHRS, CDR2 YFSETQ. The CDR3 loop is CASSFVSSGGTDTQYF. CDR3 sequence (DNA): TGCGCCAGCAGCTTTGTCTCGTCGGGGGGCACAGATACGCAGTATTTT. The whole variable domain, remainder taken from reference TRBV5-1 and TRBJ2-3, is KAGVTQTPRYLIKTRGQQVTLSCSPISGHRSVSWYQQTPGQGLQFLFEYFSETQRNKGNFPGRFSGRQFSNSRSEMNVSTLELGDSALYLCASSFVSSGGTDTQYFGPGTRLTVL.